This T cell receptor (beta chain) appears in the sequencing data of a study of human T cells and chemical hapten exposure. This clonotype has ten or more counts. Its cognate antigen is unknown. Trimming left V 3 bases short and J 0 bases short, with 7 bases between. Looked up from germline, CDR1 is DFQATT and CDR2 is SNEGSKA (reference sequence). The CDR3 runs to 13 residues. Overall study findings and caveats: Expanded TCRs made up significantly more big CDR3 similarity clusters than controls did.

Regarding time point: pre-sensitization, week 0. Specified treatment: therapeutic diphenylcyclopropenone sensitization with weekly scalp DPC. Whole blood that had not been fractionated was the source of extracted total RNA. Unique molecular identifiers were attached to individual cDNA molecules within the library. From the RACE reads, TCRdb called clonotypes with MiXCR, one entry per CDR3 protein. Among some 98,000 distinct CDR3 sequences listed, roughly a tenth were seen once. Specimen: whole blood, collected in connection with sensitization to the hapten diphenylcyclopropenone (DPC). J is TRBJ2-3 and V is TRBV20-1; unclear D gene. The TCR originated in an older woman with alopecia areata. Some clones in this sample may be carry-over from other donors' samples. This CDR3 reads CSARFRSTDTQYF. CDR3 coding DNA: TGCAGTGCTAGGTTCAGGAGCACAGATACGCAGTATTTT.